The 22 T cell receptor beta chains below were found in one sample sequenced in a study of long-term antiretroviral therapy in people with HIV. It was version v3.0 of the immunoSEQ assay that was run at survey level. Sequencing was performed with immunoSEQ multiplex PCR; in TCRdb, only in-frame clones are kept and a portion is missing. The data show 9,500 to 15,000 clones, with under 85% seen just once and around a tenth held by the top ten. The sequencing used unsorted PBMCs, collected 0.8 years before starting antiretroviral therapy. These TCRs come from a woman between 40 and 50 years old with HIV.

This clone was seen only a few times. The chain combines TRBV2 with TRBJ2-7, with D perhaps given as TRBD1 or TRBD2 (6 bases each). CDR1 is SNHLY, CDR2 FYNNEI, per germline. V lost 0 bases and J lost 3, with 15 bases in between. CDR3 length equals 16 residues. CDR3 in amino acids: CASSEALLGGLYEQYF. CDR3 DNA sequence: TGTGCCAGCAGTGAAGCGCTTCTGGGGGGCCTCTACGAGCAGTACTTC.

The CDR3 here is CASSSSGSSYNEQFF. The CDR3 DNA follows: TGTGCCAGCAGCTCCAGCGGGAGCTCCTACAATGAGCAGTTCTTC. This chain joins TRBV11-3 and TRBJ2-1; TRBD2 aligns across 8 bases. V gave up 4 bases and J gave up 0 bases; unmatched junction bases: 2. The CDR3 covers 15 residues. Looked up from germline, CDR1 is SGHNT and CDR2 is YENEEA.

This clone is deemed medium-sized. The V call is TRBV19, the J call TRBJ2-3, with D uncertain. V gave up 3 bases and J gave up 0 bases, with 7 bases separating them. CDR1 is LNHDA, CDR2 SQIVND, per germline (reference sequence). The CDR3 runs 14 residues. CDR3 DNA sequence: TGTGCCAGTAGTATGGTTCCTAGCACAGATACGCAGTATTTT. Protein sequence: CASSMVPSTDTQYF. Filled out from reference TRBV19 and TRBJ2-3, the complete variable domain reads DGGITQSPKYLFRKEGQNVTLSCEQNLNHDAMYWYRQDPGQGLRLIYYSQIVNDFQKGDIAEGYSVSREKKESFPLTVTSAQKNPTAFYLCASSMVPSTDTQYFGPGTRLTVL.

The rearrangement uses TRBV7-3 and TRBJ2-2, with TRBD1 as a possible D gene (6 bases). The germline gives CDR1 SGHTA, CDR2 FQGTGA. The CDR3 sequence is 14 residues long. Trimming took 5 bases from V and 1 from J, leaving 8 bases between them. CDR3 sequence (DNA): TGTGCCAGCAGCGAGGGACAGAACACCGGGGAGCTGTTTTTT. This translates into CASSEGQNTGELFF.

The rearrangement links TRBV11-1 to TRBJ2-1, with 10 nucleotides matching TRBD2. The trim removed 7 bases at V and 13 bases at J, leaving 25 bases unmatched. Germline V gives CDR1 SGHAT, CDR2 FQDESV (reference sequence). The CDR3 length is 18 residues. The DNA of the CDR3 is TGTGCCAGCACTGGGCTAGCGGGAGCGGCTAGCCCCACAACGGACCAGTTCTTC. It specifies CASTGLAGAASPTTDQFF.

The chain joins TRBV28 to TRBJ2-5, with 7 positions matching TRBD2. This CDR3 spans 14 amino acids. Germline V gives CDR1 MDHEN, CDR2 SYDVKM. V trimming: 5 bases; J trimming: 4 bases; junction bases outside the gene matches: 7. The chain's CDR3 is CASSGAGIGETQYF. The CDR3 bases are TGTGCCAGCAGTGGAGCGGGAATCGGAGAGACCCAGTACTTC.

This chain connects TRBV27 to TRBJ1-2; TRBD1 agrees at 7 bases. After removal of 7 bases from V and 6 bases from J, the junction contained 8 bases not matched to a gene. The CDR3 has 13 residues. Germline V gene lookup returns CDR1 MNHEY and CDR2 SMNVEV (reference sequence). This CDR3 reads CASKEQGWDGYTF. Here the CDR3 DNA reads TGTGCCAGCAAGGAACAGGGGTGGGATGGCTACACCTTC.

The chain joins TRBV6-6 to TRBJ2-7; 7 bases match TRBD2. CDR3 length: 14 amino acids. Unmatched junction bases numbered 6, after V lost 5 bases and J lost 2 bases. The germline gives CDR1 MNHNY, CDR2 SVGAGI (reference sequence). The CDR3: CASSPSSGTYEQYF. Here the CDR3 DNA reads TGTGCCAGCAGTCCCTCTAGCGGAACCTACGAGCAGTACTTC.

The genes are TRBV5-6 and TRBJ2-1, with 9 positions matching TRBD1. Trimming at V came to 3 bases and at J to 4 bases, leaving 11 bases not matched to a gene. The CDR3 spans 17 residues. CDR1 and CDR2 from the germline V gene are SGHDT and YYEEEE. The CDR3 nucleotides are TGTGCCAGCAGCTCACGGGACAGGGTCATTGCATACAATGAGCAGTTCTTC. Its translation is CASSSRDRVIAYNEQFF.

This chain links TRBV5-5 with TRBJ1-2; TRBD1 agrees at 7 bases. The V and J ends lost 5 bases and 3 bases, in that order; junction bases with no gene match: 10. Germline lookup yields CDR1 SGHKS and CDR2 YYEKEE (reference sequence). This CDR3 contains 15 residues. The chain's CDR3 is CASRPRDRDYYGYTF. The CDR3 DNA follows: TGTGCCAGCAGGCCCCGAGACAGGGACTACTATGGCTACACCTTC.

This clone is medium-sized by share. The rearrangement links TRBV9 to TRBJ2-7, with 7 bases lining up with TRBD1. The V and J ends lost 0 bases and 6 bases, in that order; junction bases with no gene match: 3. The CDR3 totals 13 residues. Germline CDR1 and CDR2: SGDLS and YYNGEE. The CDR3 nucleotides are TGTGCCAGCAGCGTAGTAGGGGGCGGCGAGCAGTACTTC. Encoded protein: CASSVVGGGEQYF. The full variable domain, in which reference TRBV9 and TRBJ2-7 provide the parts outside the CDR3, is DSGVTQTPKHLITATGQRVTLRCSPRSGDLSVYWYQQSLDQGLQFLIQYYNGEERAKGNILERFSAQQFPDLHSELNLSSLELGDSALYFCASSVVGGGEQYFGPGTRLTVT.

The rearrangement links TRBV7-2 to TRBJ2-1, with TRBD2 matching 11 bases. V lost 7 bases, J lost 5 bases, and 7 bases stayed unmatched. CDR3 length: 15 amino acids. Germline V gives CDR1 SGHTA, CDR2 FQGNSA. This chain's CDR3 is CASKLLAGVDNEQFF. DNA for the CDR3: TGTGCCAGCAAACTACTAGCGGGAGTTGACAATGAGCAGTTCTTC.

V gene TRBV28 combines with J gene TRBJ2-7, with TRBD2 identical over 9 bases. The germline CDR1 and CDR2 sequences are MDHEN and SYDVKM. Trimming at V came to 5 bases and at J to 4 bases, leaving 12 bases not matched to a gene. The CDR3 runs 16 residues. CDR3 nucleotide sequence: TGTGCCAGCAGTACTGGGCTAGCGGGACTACTTTACGAGCAGTACTTC. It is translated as CASSTGLAGLLYEQYF.

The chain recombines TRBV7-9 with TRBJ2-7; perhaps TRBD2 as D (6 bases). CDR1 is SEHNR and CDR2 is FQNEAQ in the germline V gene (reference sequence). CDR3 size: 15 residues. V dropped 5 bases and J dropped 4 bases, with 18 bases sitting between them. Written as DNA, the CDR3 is TGTGCCAGCAGCCAGATCCGGGACGGGAGATACGAGCAGTACTTC. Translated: CASSQIRDGRYEQYF. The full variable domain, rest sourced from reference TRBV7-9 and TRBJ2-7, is DTGVSQNPRHKITKRGQNVTFRCDPISEHNRLYWYRQTLGQGPEFLTYFQNEAQLEKSRLLSDRFSAERPKGSFSTLEIQRTEQGDSAMYLCASSQIRDGRYEQYFGPGTRLTVT.

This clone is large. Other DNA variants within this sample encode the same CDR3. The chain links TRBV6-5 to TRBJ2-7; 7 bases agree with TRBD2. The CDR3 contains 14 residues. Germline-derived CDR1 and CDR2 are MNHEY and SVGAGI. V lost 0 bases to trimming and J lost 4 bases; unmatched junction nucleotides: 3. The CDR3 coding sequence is TGTGCCAGCAGTTACTCCCTAGCGGAGTACGAGCAGTACTTC. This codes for CASSYSLAEYEQYF.

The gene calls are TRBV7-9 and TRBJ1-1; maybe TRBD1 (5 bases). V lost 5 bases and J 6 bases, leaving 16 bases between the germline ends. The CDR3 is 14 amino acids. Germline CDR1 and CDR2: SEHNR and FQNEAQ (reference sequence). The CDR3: CASSLNRDFSEAFF. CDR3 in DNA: TGTGCCAGCAGCCTTAACCGGGACTTTTCTGAAGCTTTCTTT.

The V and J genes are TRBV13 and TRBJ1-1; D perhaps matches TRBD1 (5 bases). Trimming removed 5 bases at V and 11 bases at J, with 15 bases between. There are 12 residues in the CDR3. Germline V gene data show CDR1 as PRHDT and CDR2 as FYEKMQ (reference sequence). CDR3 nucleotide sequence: TGTGCCAGCAGCGAACTGTGGCGGGGGGCTTTCTTT. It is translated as CASSELWRGAFF.

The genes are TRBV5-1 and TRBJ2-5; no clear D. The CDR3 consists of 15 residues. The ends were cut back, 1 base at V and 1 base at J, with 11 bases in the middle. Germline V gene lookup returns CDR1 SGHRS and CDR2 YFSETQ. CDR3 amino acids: CASSLKLRTQETQYF. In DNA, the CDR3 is TGCGCCAGCAGCTTGAAGCTCAGGACCCAAGAGACCCAGTACTTC.

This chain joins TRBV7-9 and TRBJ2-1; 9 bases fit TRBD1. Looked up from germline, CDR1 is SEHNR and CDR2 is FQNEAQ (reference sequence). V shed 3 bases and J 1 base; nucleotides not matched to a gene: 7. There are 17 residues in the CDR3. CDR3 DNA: TGTGCCAGCAGCTTCCTACAGGGGGCGGAGTCCTACAATGAGCAGTTCTTC. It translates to CASSFLQGAESYNEQFF.

Written as DNA, the CDR3 is TGTGCCAGCAGCCCACAGGGTGCTGGAAACACCATATATTTT. This gives the protein CASSPQGAGNTIYF. This chain links TRBV7-2 with TRBJ1-3, with TRBD1 as a possible D gene (6 bases). Germline CDR1 is SGHTA and CDR2 is FQGNSA. V was cut by 5 bases and J by 2 bases, with 10 bases left in between. This CDR3 contains 14 residues.

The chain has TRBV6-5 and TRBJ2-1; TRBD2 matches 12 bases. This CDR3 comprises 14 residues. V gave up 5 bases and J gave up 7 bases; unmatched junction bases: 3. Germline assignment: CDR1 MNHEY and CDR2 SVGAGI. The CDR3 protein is CASSLAGGRNEQFF. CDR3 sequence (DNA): TGTGCCAGCAGTCTAGCGGGAGGGAGGAATGAGCAGTTCTTC.

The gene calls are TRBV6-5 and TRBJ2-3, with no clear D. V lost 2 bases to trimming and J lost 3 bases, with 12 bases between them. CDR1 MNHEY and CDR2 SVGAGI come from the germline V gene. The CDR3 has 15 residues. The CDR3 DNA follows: TGTGCCAGCAGTTACGGGTGGGAAGATACAGATACGCAGTATTTT. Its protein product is CASSYGWEDTDTQYF.